This TCR beta chain was captured in a study of T cell responses to AZD1222 COVID-19 vaccine. Clones were read by immunoSEQ multiplex PCR, and TCRdb kept only the in-frame ones, dropping some. Here the sample spans 55,000 to 65,000 clones, over 75% being singletons. There are 13 residues in the CDR3. Between the trimmed V and J ends, which lost 6 bases and 8 bases, there was a span of 17 bases. CDR1 is MNHEY, CDR2 SVGAGI, per germline. The sample in question was peripheral blood, obtained on day 0 of AZD1222 vaccination. This sequence joins TRBV6-5 and TRBJ2-7; D is ambiguous. The clonotype was recovered from an adult in good health. CDR3 nucleotide sequence: TGTGCCAGCAGCCCGAATGAGCGATTCCAGCAGTACTTC. Its protein is CASSPNERFQQYF.